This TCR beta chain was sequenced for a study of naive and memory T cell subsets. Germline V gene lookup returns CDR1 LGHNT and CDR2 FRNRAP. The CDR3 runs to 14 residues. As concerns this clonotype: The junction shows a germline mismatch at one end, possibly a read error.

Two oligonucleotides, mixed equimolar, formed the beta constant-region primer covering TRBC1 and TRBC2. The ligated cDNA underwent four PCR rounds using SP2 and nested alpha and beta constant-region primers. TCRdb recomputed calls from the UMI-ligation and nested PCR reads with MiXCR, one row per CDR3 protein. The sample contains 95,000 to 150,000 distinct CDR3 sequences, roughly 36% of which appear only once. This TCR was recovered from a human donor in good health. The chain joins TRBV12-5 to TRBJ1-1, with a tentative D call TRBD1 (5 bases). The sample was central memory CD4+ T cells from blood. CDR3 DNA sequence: TGTGCTAGTGGTTTGGCCAGGGTGAAAACTGAAGCTTTCTTT. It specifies CASGLARVKTEAFF.